One and the same sample provided the 13 T cell receptor beta chains below, sequenced in a study of T cell responses to AZD1222 COVID-19 vaccine. Here immunoSEQ multiplex PCR was the method, and the copy in TCRdb shows in-frame clones only, minus some. The repertoire includes around 100,000 clones, about 85% of them detected once, and about 1.7% sits in the top ten. The material sequenced was peripheral blood, taken on day 0 of AZD1222 vaccination. These receptors all come from an adult in good health.

This chain joins TRBV7-3 and TRBJ2-1; no reliable D call. This CDR3 is built from 18 residues. The germline V gene has CDR1 SGHTA and CDR2 FQGTGA. Trimming shortened V by 0 bases and J by 10 bases, and 25 bases separated the two germline ends. The CDR3: CASSLTGMARLSPEEQFF. CDR3 sequence (DNA): TGTGCCAGCAGCTTAACTGGCATGGCTAGGCTATCTCCAGAGGAGCAGTTCTTC.

The chain links TRBV20-1 to TRBJ1-2, with unresolved D. The CDR3 length is 11 residues. Between the trimmed V and J ends, which lost 4 bases and 7 bases, there was a span of 10 bases. CDR1 and CDR2 (germline): DFQATT, SNEGSKA (reference sequence). The CDR3 DNA sequence: TGCAGTGCTATCCGAGCAGGTGGCTACACCTTC. Its protein is CSAIRAGGYTF.

The chain combines TRBV9 with TRBJ1-2, with 9 nucleotides matching TRBD1. The CDR3 consists of 17 residues. Germline assignment: CDR1 SGDLS and CDR2 YYNGEE. After removal of 0 bases from V and 6 bases from J, the junction contained 12 bases not matched to a gene. The CDR3 DNA follows: TGTGCCAGCAGCGTAGATGCGGGACAGGGAGTTAGGAATGGCTACACCTTC. It encodes CASSVDAGQGVRNGYTF.

V and J are TRBV27 and TRBJ2-7; 10 bases fit TRBD2. The CDR3 is made up of 15 amino acids. With V trimmed by 3 bases and J by 4 bases, 6 bases remained unmatched. The V gene's germline CDR1 is MNHEY and CDR2 SMNVEV (reference sequence). CDR3 loop: CASSLRPSGSYEQYF. In DNA, the CDR3 is TGTGCCAGCAGTTTGAGGCCTAGCGGGAGTTACGAGCAGTACTTC.

The gene calls are TRBV5-1 and TRBJ1-2; 8 nucleotides match TRBD1. V lost 1 base to trimming and J lost 6 bases; unmatched junction nucleotides: 8. Looked up from germline, CDR1 is SGHRS and CDR2 is YFSETQ. The CDR3 consists of 15 residues. This CDR3 reads CASSLKFSDRDGYTF. CDR3 bases: TGCGCCAGCAGCTTGAAATTTTCGGACAGGGATGGCTACACCTTC.

Worth noting for this clone: Other DNA sequences of this sample code for an identical CDR3. The genes are TRBV27 and TRBJ2-7, with TRBD1 as a possible D gene (6 bases). Per the germline V gene, CDR1 is MNHEY and CDR2 is SMNVEV (reference sequence). This CDR3 comprises 13 residues. V lost 2 bases and J lost 4, with 9 bases in between. The CDR3 bases are TGTGCCAGCAGTTTAGGGGGCGGGTACGAGCAGTACTTC. This sequence encodes CASSLGGGYEQYF.

The V and J genes are TRBV28 and TRBJ1-2; possible D gene TRBD1, 5 bases. Trimming took 5 bases from V and 3 from J, leaving 16 bases between them. This CDR3 comprises 15 residues. Germline V gene sequence: CDR1 MDHEN, CDR2 SYDVKM. The CDR3 nucleotides are TGTGCCAGCAGTCCCCCGGGAGGGGCGGACTATGGCTACACCTTC. Translated: CASSPPGGADYGYTF.

In DNA, the CDR3 is TGTGCCAGCAGCCTAACTGGACAGACCTATGGCTACACCTTC. Translating it yields CASSLTGQTYGYTF. The chain joins TRBV11-3 to TRBJ1-2; TRBD1 is a possible D gene (6 bases). The length of the CDR3 is 14 residues. The germline V gene has CDR1 SGHNT and CDR2 YENEEA. V lost 5 bases to trimming and J lost 4 bases, with 14 bases between them.

The chain employs TRBV5-1 and TRBJ2-1; tentatively, D is TRBD2 (7 bases). Germline V CDR1 and CDR2: SGHRS, YFSETQ. V dropped 5 bases and J dropped 4 bases, with 10 bases sitting between them. The CDR3 spans 13 residues. In DNA, the CDR3 is TGCGCCAGCAGGGGGGGGCTATACAATGAGCAGTTCTTC. Translating it yields CASRGGLYNEQFF. Full variable domain (missing parts from reference TRBV5-1 and TRBJ2-1): KAGVTQTPRYLIKTRGQQVTLSCSPISGHRSVSWYQQTPGQGLQFLFEYFSETQRNKGNFPGRFSGRQFSNSRSEMNVSTLELGDSALYLCASRGGLYNEQFFGPGTRLTVL.

The rearrangement joins TRBV6-2 or TRBV6-3 to TRBJ1-3, with D perhaps matching TRBD1 (6 bases). The V end lost 4 bases, the J end lost 2 bases, and 15 bases lay between the germline ends. From germline, CDR1 is MNHEY and CDR2 SVGEGT. This CDR3 comprises 16 residues. The DNA of the CDR3 is TGTGCCAGCAGTTTATTCACAGGGCCTCCTGGAAACACCATATATTTT. Translation gives CASSLFTGPPGNTIYF.

This chain connects TRBV6-5 to TRBJ2-3; no definite D call. This CDR3 contains 15 residues. The ends were cut back, 0 bases at V and 5 bases at J, with 12 bases in the middle. Germline V gene sequence: CDR1 MNHEY, CDR2 SVGAGI. CDR3 in DNA: TGTGCCAGCAGTTACTCGATCAGGAGAGGAGATACGCAGTATTTT. It translates to CASSYSIRRGDTQYF.

This clone was detected only a few times. This sequence joins TRBV9 and TRBJ2-7, with 8 bases aligning to TRBD2. CDR3 size: 15 residues. Unmatched junction bases numbered 3, after V lost 1 base and J lost 0 bases. Germline-derived CDR1 and CDR2 are SGDLS and YYNGEE. CDR3 coding DNA: TGTGCCAGCAGCGTAACCGGGACTAGCTCCTACGAGCAGTACTTC. It is translated as CASSVTGTSSYEQYF.

V usage is TRBV27 and J usage is TRBJ2-1; D not resolved. Germline V gives CDR1 MNHEY, CDR2 SMNVEV (reference sequence). CDR3 length: 12 residues. Trimming shortened V by 5 bases and J by 7 bases, and 9 bases separated the two germline ends. The CDR3 is CASSTLRNEQFF. In DNA form, the CDR3 reads TGTGCCAGCAGTACCTTGCGGAATGAGCAGTTCTTC.